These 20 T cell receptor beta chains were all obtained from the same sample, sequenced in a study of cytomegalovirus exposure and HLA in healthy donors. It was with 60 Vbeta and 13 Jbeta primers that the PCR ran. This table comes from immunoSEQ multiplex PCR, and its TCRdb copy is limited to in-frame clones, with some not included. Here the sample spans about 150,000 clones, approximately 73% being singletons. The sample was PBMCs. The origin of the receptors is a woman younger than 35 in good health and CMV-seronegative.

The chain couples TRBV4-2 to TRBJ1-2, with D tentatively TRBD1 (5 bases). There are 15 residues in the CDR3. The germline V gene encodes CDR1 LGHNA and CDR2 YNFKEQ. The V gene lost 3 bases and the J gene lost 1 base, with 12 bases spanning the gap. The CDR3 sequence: CASSQAGMDNYGYTF. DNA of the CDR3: TGTGCCAGCAGCCAGGCAGGGATGGATAACTATGGCTACACCTTC.

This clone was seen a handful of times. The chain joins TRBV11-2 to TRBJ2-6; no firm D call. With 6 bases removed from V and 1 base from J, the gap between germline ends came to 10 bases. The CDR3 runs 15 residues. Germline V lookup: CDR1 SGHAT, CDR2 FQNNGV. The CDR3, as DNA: TGTGCCAGCAGGATCCCGGTTTCTGGGGCCAACGTCCTGACTTTC. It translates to CASRIPVSGANVLTF.

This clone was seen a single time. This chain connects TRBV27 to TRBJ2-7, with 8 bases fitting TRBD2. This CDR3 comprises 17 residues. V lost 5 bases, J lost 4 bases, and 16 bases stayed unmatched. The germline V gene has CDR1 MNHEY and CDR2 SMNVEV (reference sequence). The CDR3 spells CASSPSAGGLGTYEQYF. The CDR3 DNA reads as TGTGCCAGCAGTCCCTCCGCGGGGGGACTAGGGACGTACGAGCAGTACTTC.

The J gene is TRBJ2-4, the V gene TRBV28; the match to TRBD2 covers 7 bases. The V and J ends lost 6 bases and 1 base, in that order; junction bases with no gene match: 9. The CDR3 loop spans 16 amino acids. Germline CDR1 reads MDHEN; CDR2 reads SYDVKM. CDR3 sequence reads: CASSYTGLVAKNIQYF. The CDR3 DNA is TGTGCCAGCAGCTACACAGGACTAGTTGCCAAAAACATTCAGTACTTC.

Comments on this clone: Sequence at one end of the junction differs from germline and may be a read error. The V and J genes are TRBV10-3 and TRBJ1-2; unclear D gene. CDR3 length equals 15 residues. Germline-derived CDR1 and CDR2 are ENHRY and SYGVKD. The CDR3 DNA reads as TGTGCCATCAGGGGGAGAGGTGCTAATAACAATGGCTACACCTTC. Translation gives CAIRGRGANNNGYTF.

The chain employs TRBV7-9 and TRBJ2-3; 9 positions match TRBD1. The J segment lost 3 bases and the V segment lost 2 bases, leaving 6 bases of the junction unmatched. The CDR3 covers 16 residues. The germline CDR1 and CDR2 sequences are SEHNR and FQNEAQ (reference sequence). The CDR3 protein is CASSLKGQGGTDTQYF. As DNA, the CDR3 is TGTGCCAGCAGCTTAAAGGGACAGGGTGGTACAGATACGCAGTATTTT. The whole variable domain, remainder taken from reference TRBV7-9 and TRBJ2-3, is DTGVSQNPRHKITKRGQNVTFRCDPISEHNRLYWYRQTLGQGPEFLTYFQNEAQLEKSRLLSDRFSAERPKGSFSTLEIQRTEQGDSAMYLCASSLKGQGGTDTQYFGPGTRLTVL.

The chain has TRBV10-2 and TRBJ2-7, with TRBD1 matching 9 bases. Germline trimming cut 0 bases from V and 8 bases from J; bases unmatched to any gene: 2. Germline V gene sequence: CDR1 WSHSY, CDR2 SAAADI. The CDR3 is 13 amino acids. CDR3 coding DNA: TGCGCCAGCAGTGAGTCGGGGACAGGGAAGCAGTACGTC. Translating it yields CASSESGTGKQYV.

The CDR3: CASSPSTGLGTEAFF. DNA of the CDR3: TGTGCCAGCTCACCCTCGACAGGGCTAGGAACTGAAGCTTTCTTT. V usage is TRBV18 and J usage is TRBJ1-1, with TRBD1 matching over 7 bases. The CDR3 is made up of 15 amino acids. V was pared by 3 bases and J by 5 bases, with 9 bases of the junction left unmatched. The germline CDR1 and CDR2 sequences are KGHSH and LQKENI.

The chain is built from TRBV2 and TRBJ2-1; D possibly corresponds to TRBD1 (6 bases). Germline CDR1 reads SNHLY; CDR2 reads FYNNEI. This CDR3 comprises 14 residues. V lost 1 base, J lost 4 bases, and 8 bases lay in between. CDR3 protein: CASSEEDSYNEQFF. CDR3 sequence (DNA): TGTGCCAGCAGTGAAGAGGACAGTTACAATGAGCAGTTCTTC.

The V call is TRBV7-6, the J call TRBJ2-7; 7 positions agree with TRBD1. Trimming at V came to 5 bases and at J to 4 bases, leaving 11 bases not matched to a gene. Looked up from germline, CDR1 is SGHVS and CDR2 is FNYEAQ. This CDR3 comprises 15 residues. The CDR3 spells CASSPQPGQSYEQYF. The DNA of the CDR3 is TGTGCCAGCAGCCCCCAACCGGGACAGTCTTACGAGCAGTACTTC.

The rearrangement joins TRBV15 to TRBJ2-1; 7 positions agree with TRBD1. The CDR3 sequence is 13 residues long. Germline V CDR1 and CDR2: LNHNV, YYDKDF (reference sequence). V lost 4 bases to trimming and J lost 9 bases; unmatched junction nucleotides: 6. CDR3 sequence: CATSKRGLGEQFF. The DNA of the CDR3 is TGTGCCACCAGCAAAAGGGGGCTTGGTGAGCAGTTCTTC.

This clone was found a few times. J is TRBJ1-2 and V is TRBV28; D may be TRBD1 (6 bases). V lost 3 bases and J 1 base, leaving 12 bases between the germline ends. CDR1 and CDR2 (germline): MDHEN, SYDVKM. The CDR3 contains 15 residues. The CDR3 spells CASSFVTDSNYGYTF. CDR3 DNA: TGTGCCAGCAGTTTCGTTACGGACAGTAACTATGGCTACACCTTC.

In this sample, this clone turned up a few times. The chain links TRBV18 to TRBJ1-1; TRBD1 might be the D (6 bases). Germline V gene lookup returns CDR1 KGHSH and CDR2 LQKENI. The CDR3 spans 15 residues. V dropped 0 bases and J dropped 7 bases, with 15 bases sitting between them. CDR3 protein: CASSPPAGDLLEAFF. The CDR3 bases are TGTGCCAGCTCACCACCAGCAGGGGACCTTCTTGAAGCTTTCTTT.

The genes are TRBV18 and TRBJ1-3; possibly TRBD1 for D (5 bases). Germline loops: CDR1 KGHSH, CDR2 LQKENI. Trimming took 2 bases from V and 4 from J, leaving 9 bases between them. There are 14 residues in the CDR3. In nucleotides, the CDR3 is TGTGCCAGCTCACCAGGGTCAGGGGGAAACACCATATATTTT. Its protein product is CASSPGSGGNTIYF.

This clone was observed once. As DNA, the CDR3 is TGTGCCAGTCGGGACACCTTGGAGGAGCAGTACTTC. Its translation: CASRDTLEEQYF. V is TRBV19 and J is TRBJ2-7; D possibly corresponds to TRBD1 (6 bases). The germline gives CDR1 LNHDA, CDR2 SQIVND (reference sequence). The CDR3 runs to 12 residues. Trimming cost V 8 bases and J 7 bases, with 15 bases left between them.

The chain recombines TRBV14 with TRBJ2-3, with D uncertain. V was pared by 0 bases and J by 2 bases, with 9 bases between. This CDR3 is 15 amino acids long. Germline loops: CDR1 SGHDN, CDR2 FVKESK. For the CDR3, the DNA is TGTGCCAGCAGCCAAGAAACAGCCCCCACAGATACGCAGTATTTT. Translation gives CASSQETAPTDTQYF.

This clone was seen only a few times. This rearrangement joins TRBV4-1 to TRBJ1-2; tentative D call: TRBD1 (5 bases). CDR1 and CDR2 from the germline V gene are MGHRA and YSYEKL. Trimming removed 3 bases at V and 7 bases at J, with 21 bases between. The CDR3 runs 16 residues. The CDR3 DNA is TGCGCCAGCAGCCACCATCCTATCGCAGGGACTTCTGGCTACACCTTC. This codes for CASSHHPIAGTSGYTF.

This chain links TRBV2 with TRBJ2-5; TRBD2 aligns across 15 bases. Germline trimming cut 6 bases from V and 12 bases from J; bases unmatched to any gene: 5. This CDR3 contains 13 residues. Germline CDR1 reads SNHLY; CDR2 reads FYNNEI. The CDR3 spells CASRGTSGGLKYF. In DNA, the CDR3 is TGTGCCAGCAGGGGGACTAGCGGGGGGCTCAAGTACTTC. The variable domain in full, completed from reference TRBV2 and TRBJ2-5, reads EPEVTQTPSHQVTQMGQEVILRCVPISNHLYFYWYRQILGQKVEFLVSFYNNEISEKSEIFDDQFSVERPDGSNFTLKIRSTKLEDSAMYFCASRGTSGGLKYFGPGTRLLVL.

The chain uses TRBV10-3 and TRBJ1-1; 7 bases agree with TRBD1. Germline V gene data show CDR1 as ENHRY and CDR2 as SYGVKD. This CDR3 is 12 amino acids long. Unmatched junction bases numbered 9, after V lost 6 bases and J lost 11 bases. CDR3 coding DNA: TGTGCCATCAGGGGGGACAGTTATCCGGCTTTCTTT. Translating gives CAIRGDSYPAFF.

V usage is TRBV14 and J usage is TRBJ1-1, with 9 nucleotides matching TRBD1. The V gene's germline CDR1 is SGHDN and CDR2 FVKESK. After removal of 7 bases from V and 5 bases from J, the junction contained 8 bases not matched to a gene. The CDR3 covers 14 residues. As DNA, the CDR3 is TGTGCCAGCATCCGGACAGGGGATCGGACTGAAGCTTTCTTT. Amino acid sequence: CASIRTGDRTEAFF.